This T cell receptor beta chain was profiled in a study of Ad26.COV2.S vaccination and SARS-CoV-2 variants. Only in-frame clones appear in the TCRdb table, and some are missing; sequencing was by immunoSEQ multiplex PCR. Among about 440,000 clones listed, about 90% were seen once. Treatment reported: 19 received Ad26.COV2.S at low or high dose, single or two shots; roughly 5 received placebo; per-sample allocation not given. Day 63 after the first injection of vaccine or placebo was the sampling time. Looked up from germline, CDR1 is GTSNPN and CDR2 is SVGIG (reference sequence). CDR3 length: 12 residues. The V gene lost 3 bases and the J gene lost 5 bases, with 10 bases spanning the gap.

The genes are TRBV30 and TRBJ1-2; D call uncertain. The sequence derives from a person between 18 and 59 years old who received the Ad26.COV2.S COVID-19 vaccine or a placebo. This specimen was peripheral blood, taken in a trial of Ad26.COV2.S vaccine versus placebo. CDR3 nucleotide sequence: TGTGCCTGGAGGTTGCCTTTATATGGCTACACCTTC. This sequence encodes CAWRLPLYGYTF.